A single sample gave rise to the 5 T cell receptor beta chains below, sequenced in a study of cytomegalovirus exposure and HLA in healthy donors. TCRdb keeps only in-frame clones here, not all; method: immunoSEQ multiplex PCR. The sample has 130,000 or so clones; approximately 90% are singletons. Sequenced: PBMCs. The receptors here all came from a woman aged 25 to 45 in good health and CMV-seropositive.

The genes are TRBV2 and TRBJ2-1; TRBD2 agrees at 11 bases. J was trimmed by 7 bases and V by 7 bases; bases with no gene match: 9. Germline CDR1 and CDR2: SNHLY and FYNNEI. This CDR3 region has 15 residues. CDR3 DNA: TGTGCCAGCACCTTTAGCGGGAGGGCCCTGAATGAGCAGTTCTTC. Amino acid sequence: CASTFSGRALNEQFF.

The rearrangement uses TRBV5-4 and TRBJ1-2; D gene ambiguous. In germline, CDR1 is SGHNT, CDR2 YYREEE (reference sequence). The CDR3 runs 12 residues. The ends were cut back, 2 bases at V and 6 bases at J, with 8 bases in the middle. The CDR3 bases are TGTGCCAGCAGCTTCCTCAGTGATGGCTACACCTTC. Protein sequence: CASSFLSDGYTF.

V usage is TRBV7-9 and J usage is TRBJ1-1, with 7 bases fitting TRBD1. From germline, CDR1 is SEHNR and CDR2 FQNEAQ (reference sequence). This CDR3 comprises 13 residues. V dropped 4 bases and J dropped 6; count of bases not matched to a gene: 5. CDR3 residues: CASSSTGFSEAFF. The CDR3, as DNA: TGTGCCAGCAGCTCGACAGGGTTCTCTGAAGCTTTCTTT.

The V and J genes are TRBV7-9 and TRBJ2-2; 7 bases match TRBD1. The CDR3 is 15 residues long. With V trimmed by 3 bases and J by 7 bases, 8 bases remained unmatched. CDR1 is SEHNR, CDR2 FQNEAQ, per germline (reference sequence). CDR3 DNA sequence: TGTGCCAGCAGCTTGGCGACAGGGTGGCTCGGGGAGCTGTTTTTT. Amino acid sequence: CASSLATGWLGELFF.

The rearrangement joins TRBV7-9 to TRBJ1-1, with TRBD1 matching over 8 bases. With 2 bases clipped from V and 5 bases from J, the junction kept 4 bases outside the gene matches. There are 14 residues in the CDR3. CDR1 and CDR2 from the germline V gene are SEHNR and FQNEAQ (reference sequence). The CDR3 spells CASSLSTGGTEAFF. The CDR3 nucleotides are TGTGCCAGCAGCTTAAGCACAGGGGGAACTGAAGCTTTCTTT.